This passage covers 28 T cell receptor beta chains from one sample sequenced in a study of T cells in Graves' hyperthyroidism and ophthalmopathy. TCR beta CDR3 regions were amplified from RNA transcripts. TCR CDR3 underwent first-round RT-PCR with the HTBI primer set. TCRdb re-analysed the multiplex PCR reads in MiXCR, keeping a single row per CDR3 protein. The data contain about 410,000 distinct CDR3 sequences, under 15% of them seen just once; the ten biggest clones take up around 13%. Sequences were obtained from blood. Receptors originate from a man between 18 and 29 years old with Graves' ophthalmopathy.

This clonotype appeared a few times. This chain connects TRBV19 to TRBJ1-1; D uncertain. Looked up from germline, CDR1 is LNHDA and CDR2 is SQIVND (reference sequence). V dropped 8 bases and J dropped 1 base, with 14 bases sitting between them. The CDR3 contains 14 residues. CDR3 nucleotides: TGTGCCAGTTCCGATCAGTCACAGAACACTGAAGCTTTCTTT. Its protein is CASSDQSQNTEAFF.

This clonotype was observed at least ten times. The J gene is TRBJ2-1, the V gene TRBV12-3 or TRBV12-4; 8 bases match TRBD2. The CDR3 length is 13 residues. V shed 3 bases, J shed 9 bases, and the junction held 4 bases outside the gene matches. In DNA, the CDR3 is TGTGCCAGCAGTTTCGGACTAGCTAGTGAGCAGTTCTTC. Amino acid sequence: CASSFGLASEQFF.

This clonotype is a singleton in its sample. The junction does not match germline at one end; this may be a read error. V is TRBV10-1 and J is TRBJ1-1, with D unclear. In germline, CDR1 is WNHNN, CDR2 SYGVQD (reference sequence). The CDR3 totals 15 residues. The CDR3 DNA reads TGCGCCAGCAGTGCTTCAAAAGGAGGGAACACTGGAGCTTTCTTT. Encoded protein: CASSASKGGNTGAFF.

This clonotype turned up a few times. The V call is TRBV4-2, the J call TRBJ1-5, with a weak D call TRBD1 (6 bases). This CDR3 is 14 amino acids long. V dropped 4 bases and J dropped 7 bases, with 14 bases sitting between them. Germline loops: CDR1 LGHNA, CDR2 YNFKEQ. CDR3 DNA: TGTGCCAGCAGCCTCGAAGGGGGGGCGCAGCCCCAGCATTTT. Its translation is CASSLEGGAQPQHF.

The chain has TRBV7-9 and TRBJ1-1, with TRBD1 as a possible D gene (5 bases). Germline V gene sequence: CDR1 SEHNR, CDR2 FQNEAQ (reference sequence). CDR3 size: 14 residues. The V end was cut by 0 bases, the J end by 6 bases, with 11 bases between. The CDR3 region has the DNA TGTGCCAGCAGCTTAGCCGGGGGAGGCCCTGAAGCTTTCTTT. Translating it yields CASSLAGGGPEAFF.

V is TRBV30 and J is TRBJ2-1; 14 bases align to TRBD2. V was pared by 0 bases and J by 10 bases, with 5 bases of the junction left unmatched. Germline-derived CDR1 and CDR2 are GTSNPN and SVGIG (reference sequence). This CDR3 region has 15 residues. The CDR3: CAWSVLGLAGDEQFF. As DNA, the CDR3 is TGTGCCTGGAGTGTACTGGGACTAGCGGGAGACGAGCAGTTCTTC.

The genes are TRBV6-5 and TRBJ1-5, with D possibly being TRBD1 (6 bases). The germline V and J ends were trimmed by 2 bases and 4 bases, with 12 bases remaining between them. In germline, CDR1 is MNHEY, CDR2 SVGAGI. The CDR3 runs 15 residues. CDR3 in DNA: TGTGCCAGCAGTTACGGAGAGGGGGGGAATCAGCCCCAGCATTTT. This encodes CASSYGEGGNQPQHF.

V gene TRBV5-1 combines with J gene TRBJ1-4, with unresolved D. Trimming pared 2 bases from V and 0 bases from J, leaving 11 bases between. The germline V gene has CDR1 SGHRS and CDR2 YFSETQ. This CDR3 has 16 amino acids. In DNA, the CDR3 is TGCGCCAGCAGCTTAGCGGGCGGGACAACTAATGAAAAACTGTTTTTT. Its protein product is CASSLAGGTTNEKLFF.

In DNA form, the CDR3 reads TGTGCCAGCAGTGAAGATTCCGGAGCCGGTAATTCACCCCTCCACTTT. It encodes CASSEDSGAGNSPLHF. V usage is TRBV2 and J usage is TRBJ1-6; D gene unclear. The CDR3 loop spans 16 amino acids. V was pared by 1 base and J by 6 bases, with 13 bases between. Germline values: CDR1 SNHLY, CDR2 FYNNEI.

This clonotype occurred many times. The V and J genes are TRBV11-1 and TRBJ2-5; 7 bases match TRBD1. This CDR3 is 14 amino acids long. Germline V gives CDR1 SGHAT, CDR2 FQDESV (reference sequence). Losses at the gene ends were 3 bases for V and 5 bases for J; bases not matched to a gene: 6. CDR3 in DNA: TGTGCCAGCAGCTTCCCGAACAGGGGTGAGACCCAGTACTTC. This encodes CASSFPNRGETQYF.

This clonotype was seen ten or more times. This chain joins TRBV27 and TRBJ1-2, with TRBD1 matching over 11 bases. V lost 4 bases and J lost 4; bases outside the gene matches: 8. Germline V lookup: CDR1 MNHEY, CDR2 SMNVEV (reference sequence). This CDR3 region has 16 residues. DNA for the CDR3: TGTGCCAGCAGTTACTCCGGGACAGGGGGATTCTATGGCTACACCTTC. This translates into CASSYSGTGGFYGYTF.

The rearrangement uses TRBV4-2 and TRBJ2-7; TRBD2 might be the D (7 bases). The germline CDR1 and CDR2 sequences are LGHNA and YNFKEQ. The CDR3 has 16 amino acids. The V end lost 1 base, the J end lost 1 base, and 14 bases lay between the germline ends. The CDR3 DNA follows: TGTGCCAGCAGCCAAGTCGCGGCGGGGGCGTCCTACGAGCAGTACTTC. Encoded protein: CASSQVAAGASYEQYF.

The chain uses TRBV10-1 and TRBJ2-6, with D uncertain. Germline CDR1 reads WNHNN; CDR2 reads SYGVQD (reference sequence). The CDR3 consists of 13 residues. V lost 3 bases, J lost 4 bases, and 4 bases lay in between. The CDR3 DNA follows: TGCGCCAGCAGTGAACAGGGGGCCAACGTCCTGACTTTC. It translates to CASSEQGANVLTF.

There are many counts of this clonotype. V usage is TRBV27 and J usage is TRBJ1-1, with no clear D. CDR1 and CDR2 from the germline V gene are MNHEY and SMNVEV (reference sequence). The CDR3 runs 14 residues. V dropped 2 bases and J dropped 1 base, with 8 bases sitting between them. CDR3 residues: CASSLSPGNTEAFF. The CDR3 nucleotides read TGTGCCAGCAGTTTAAGTCCGGGGAACACTGAAGCTTTCTTT.

This clonotype was observed many times. This chain connects TRBV20-1 to TRBJ2-5; D is perhaps TRBD1 or TRBD2 (6 bases each). V was shortened by 3 bases and J by 4 bases, with 18 bases between the two germline ends. The germline V gene has CDR1 DFQATT and CDR2 SNEGSKA (reference sequence). The CDR3 extends over 15 amino acids. CDR3 nucleotides: TGCAGTGCTAGGAGGGGGACTGGGCTAGGAGAGACCCAGTACTTC. It translates to CSARRGTGLGETQYF.

The sample holds many counts of this clonotype. The chain combines TRBV5-6 with TRBJ2-3, with TRBD2 matching over 14 bases. Germline lookup yields CDR1 SGHDT and CDR2 YYEEEE. This CDR3 is 17 amino acids long. Losses at the gene ends were 0 bases for V and 3 bases for J; bases not matched to a gene: 3. CDR3 sequence: CASSLEGTSGSTDTQYF. The DNA of the CDR3 is TGTGCCAGCAGCTTGGAAGGGACTAGCGGGAGTACAGATACGCAGTATTTT.

There are many counts of this clonotype. The chain combines TRBV5-1 with TRBJ2-1; maybe TRBD2 (5 bases). Trimming took off 1 base at V and 4 bases at J, with 9 bases between the two ends. In germline, CDR1 is SGHRS, CDR2 YFSETQ. This CDR3 region has 14 residues. CDR3 sequence reads: CASSLRAEYNEQFF. CDR3 coding DNA: TGCGCCAGCAGCTTGCGAGCGGAGTACAATGAGCAGTTCTTC.

The chain joins TRBV15 to TRBJ2-1; the D is unclear. The V and J ends lost 2 bases and 3 bases respectively, with 11 bases between them. The CDR3 spans 15 residues. Germline V gene lookup returns CDR1 LNHNV and CDR2 YYDKDF (reference sequence). The CDR3: CATSRPGGLYNEQFF. In DNA form, the CDR3 reads TGTGCCACCAGCAGACCGGGCGGTCTCTACAATGAGCAGTTCTTC. Filled out from reference TRBV15 and TRBJ2-1, the complete variable domain reads DAMVIQNPRYQVTQFGKPVTLSCSQTLNHNVMYWYQQKSSQAPKLLFHYYDKDFNNEADTPDNFQSRRPNTSFCFLDIRSPGLGDTAMYLCATSRPGGLYNEQFFGPGTRLTVL.

This clonotype was picked up many times. The gene calls are TRBV24-1 and TRBJ2-1, with 12 bases lining up with TRBD1. The ends lost 7 bases at V and 8 bases at J; junction bases unmatched: 8. Germline CDR1 reads KGHDR; CDR2 reads SFDVKD. The CDR3 runs 15 residues. CDR3 protein: CATRGAGQGAHEQFF. The CDR3 DNA reads TGTGCCACCAGGGGGGCGGGACAGGGGGCTCATGAGCAGTTCTTC.

This clonotype was counted many times. The rearrangement joins TRBV6-1 to TRBJ2-1; the D is unclear. The V gene lost 8 bases and the J gene lost 0 bases, with 5 bases spanning the gap. The CDR3 totals 12 residues. Per the germline V gene, CDR1 is MNHNS and CDR2 is SASEGT. The CDR3 loop is CASCSSYNEQFF. Here the CDR3 DNA reads TGTGCCAGCTGTAGCTCCTACAATGAGCAGTTCTTC.

In its sample, this clonotype was seen many times. The chain recombines TRBV5-1 with TRBJ1-2; 8 nucleotides agree with TRBD1. Germline V gene lookup returns CDR1 SGHRS and CDR2 YFSETQ. The CDR3 is made up of 15 amino acids. Trimming took 3 bases from V and 2 from J; bases not matched to a gene: 6. The CDR3 is CASSSRQGSNYGYTF. The DNA of the CDR3 is TGCGCCAGCAGCTCAAGACAGGGGTCAAACTATGGCTACACCTTC.

This clonotype was seen at least ten times. The chain couples TRBV19 to TRBJ2-3; tentative D call: TRBD1 (6 bases). The V gene's germline CDR1 is LNHDA and CDR2 SQIVND (reference sequence). This CDR3 is built from 16 residues. Trimming cost V 3 bases and J 4 bases, with 17 bases left between them. CDR3: CASSMQGPRSADTQYF. In DNA, the CDR3 is TGTGCCAGTAGTATGCAGGGGCCCCGGAGCGCAGATACGCAGTATTTT.

The sample holds many counts of this clonotype. The rearrangement joins TRBV30 to TRBJ1-5, with 7 bases lining up with TRBD1. CDR3 length: 14 amino acids. V trimming: 4 bases; J trimming: 4 bases; junction bases outside the gene matches: 7. The germline CDR1 and CDR2 sequences are GTSNPN and SVGIG (reference sequence). Here the CDR3 DNA reads TGTGCCTGGACGACGACAGGGCTAAATCAGCCCCAGCATTTT. Residues: CAWTTTGLNQPQHF.

Many counts were recorded for this clonotype. The V call is TRBV5-1, the J call TRBJ2-7; the D gene could be TRBD1 or TRBD2 (5 bases each). This CDR3 has 14 amino acids. Germline CDR1 and CDR2: SGHRS and YFSETQ. V was trimmed by 6 bases and J by 6 bases, leaving 19 bases between them. In nucleotides, the CDR3 is TGCGCCAGCACCTCCGGGGAAAAAGGGGCCGAGCAGTACTTC. Protein product: CASTSGEKGAEQYF.

This clonotype appeared many times. This chain connects TRBV11-2 to TRBJ2-7; D gene unclear. Germline V gene lookup returns CDR1 SGHAT and CDR2 FQNNGV. V lost 0 bases to trimming and J lost 1 base, with 7 bases between them. CDR3 length: 14 residues. The CDR3 here is CASSLEAGSYEQYF. DNA for the CDR3: TGTGCCAGCAGCTTAGAGGCAGGTTCCTACGAGCAGTACTTC.

The gene calls are TRBV15 and TRBJ2-5; D may be TRBD2 (6 bases). The germline gives CDR1 LNHNV, CDR2 YYDKDF (reference sequence). The ends were cut back, 0 bases at V and 0 bases at J, with 11 bases in the middle. The length of the CDR3 is 16 residues. In DNA, the CDR3 is TGTGCCACCAGCAGAGATTGTTGCGGGAACCAAGAGACCCAGTACTTC. Translated: CATSRDCCGNQETQYF.

This clonotype was observed a handful of times. The rearrangement uses TRBV6-2 or TRBV6-3 and TRBJ2-7; no clear D gene. From germline, CDR1 is MNHEY and CDR2 SVGEGT. The CDR3 spans 12 residues. The V and J ends lost 7 bases and 3 bases respectively, with 10 bases between them. The CDR3 here is CASKPPGYEQYF. The CDR3 nucleotides read TGTGCCAGCAAGCCCCCAGGCTACGAGCAGTACTTC.

This clonotype was counted many times. V is TRBV6-1 and J is TRBJ1-5; D perhaps matches TRBD1 (6 bases). V gave up 6 bases and J gave up 9 bases, with 15 bases separating them. The length of the CDR3 is 13 residues. The germline V gene encodes CDR1 MNHNS and CDR2 SASEGT. The CDR3 loop reads CASSPGDRPPQHF. DNA for the CDR3: TGTGCCAGCAGCCCAGGGGATAGGCCGCCCCAGCATTTT.